This entry lists 24 T cell receptor beta chains sequenced from one sample in a study of T cells after yellow fever vaccination. MiXCR was run by TCRdb on the 5' RACE reads, yielding one entry per CDR3 protein. The sample shows 120,000 or so distinct CDR3 sequences, 15% of them seen only once. The specimen comprised CD8+ T cells sorted from PBMCs, sampled 5 days after the yellow fever booster vaccination. The origin of the receptors is a man between 18 and 35 years old who received the YFV17D yellow fever vaccine.

This rearrangement joins TRBV5-5 to TRBJ2-3, with a possible D match to TRBD2 (6 bases). CDR1 SGHKS and CDR2 YYEKEE come from the germline V gene (reference sequence). The CDR3 has 14 residues. Trimming took 4 bases from V and 2 from J, leaving 11 bases between them. CDR3 in DNA: TGTGCCAGCAGCGGGGACTCTTTCACAGATACGCAGTATTTT. Protein sequence: CASSGDSFTDTQYF.

In its sample, this clonotype was seen a few times. The CDR3 region is CASSPKVSATTGELFF. CDR3 coding DNA: TGTGCCAGCAGCCCCAAGGTCTCGGCAACGACCGGGGAGCTGTTTTTT. The V call is TRBV7-8, the J call TRBJ2-2; D unclear. Trimming left V 5 bases short and J 5 bases short, with 18 bases between. CDR3 length: 16 residues. Germline assignment: CDR1 SGHVS and CDR2 FQNEAQ.

This clonotype was seen only a few times. The rearrangement uses TRBV4-1 and TRBJ2-6; no clear D. The V gene lost 8 bases and the J gene lost 1 base, with 12 bases spanning the gap. CDR3 length equals 15 residues. Germline V gives CDR1 MGHRA, CDR2 YSYEKL. The CDR3 DNA reads as TGCGCCAGCCGGCCACAAAATTCTGGGGCCAACGTCCTGACTTTC. Its protein is CASRPQNSGANVLTF.

The chain carries TRBV4-1 and TRBJ2-1; D is possibly TRBD1 (5 bases). Germline CDR1 is MGHRA and CDR2 is YSYEKL. The CDR3 is made up of 17 amino acids. Trimming stripped 2 bases from V and 0 bases from J, with 14 bases between. The chain's CDR3 is CASSQPPRDSSYNEQFF. CDR3 bases: TGCGCCAGCAGCCAACCTCCAAGAGACAGCTCCTACAATGAGCAGTTCTTC.

This clonotype came up a few times. The gene calls are TRBV7-9 and TRBJ2-1; D is unclear. Between the trimmed V and J ends, which lost 1 base and 9 bases, there was a span of 7 bases. Looked up from germline, CDR1 is SEHNR and CDR2 is FQNEAQ (reference sequence). This CDR3 is built from 12 residues. In DNA form, the CDR3 reads TGTGCCAGCAGCTTAGAGGTGTTTGAGCAGTTCTTC. Its translation: CASSLEVFEQFF.

This chain links TRBV13 with TRBJ2-3; a weak D match, TRBD2 (6 bases). V was clipped by 4 bases and J by 0 bases, with 11 bases between them. This CDR3 region has 15 residues. The germline V gene has CDR1 PRHDT and CDR2 FYEKMQ (reference sequence). The CDR3 DNA reads TGTGCCAGCAGCTCCGGGACTCGTAGCACAGATACGCAGTATTTT. Protein product: CASSSGTRSTDTQYF.

This clonotype was detected only a few times. This chain connects TRBV2 to TRBJ1-1; D uncertain. The CDR3 loop spans 14 amino acids. Trimming took off 4 bases at V and 1 base at J, with 10 bases between the two ends. Germline V gene sequence: CDR1 SNHLY, CDR2 FYNNEI. The CDR3, as DNA: TGTGCCAGCAGTGTAAGGGAAACGAACACTGAAGCTTTCTTT. Protein sequence: CASSVRETNTEAFF.

Only a few counts were recorded for this clonotype. The rearrangement uses TRBV27 and TRBJ2-6, with a weak D call TRBD2 (5 bases). This CDR3 spans 15 amino acids. V was shortened by 6 bases and J by 3 bases, with 12 bases between the two germline ends. Germline CDR1 reads MNHEY; CDR2 reads SMNVEV (reference sequence). CDR3 nucleotide sequence: TGTGCCAGCAGACGGGGTACCTTTGGGGCCAACGTCCTGACTTTC. Its protein product is CASRRGTFGANVLTF. The whole variable domain, filled in from reference TRBV27 and TRBJ2-6, reads EAQVTQNPRYLITVTGKKLTVTCSQNMNHEYMSWYRQDPGLGLRQIYYSMNVEVTDKGDVPEGYKVSRKEKRNFPLILESPSPNQTSLYFCASRRGTFGANVLTFGAGSRLTVL.

This clonotype was found many times. V and J are TRBV3-1 and TRBJ2-3, with a possible D match to TRBD1 (5 bases). From germline, CDR1 is LGHDT and CDR2 YNNKEL (reference sequence). The CDR3 loop spans 16 amino acids. Between the trimmed V and J ends, which lost 5 bases and 0 bases, there was a span of 15 bases. The CDR3 bases are TGTGCCAGCAGCGGCGAAGGTAGGGGAAGCACAGATACGCAGTATTTT. This translates into CASSGEGRGSTDTQYF.

In its sample, this clonotype was seen many times. This rearrangement joins TRBV12-3 or TRBV12-4 to TRBJ1-1; 8 positions agree with TRBD1. Trimming cost V 3 bases and J 7 bases; bases outside gene matches: 13. The CDR3 is 16 amino acids. The CDR3 DNA reads as TGTGCCAGCAGTTTTCCGGTATCAGGGGGCGCGAATGAAGCTTTCTTT. It is translated as CASSFPVSGGANEAFF.

The rearrangement links TRBV6-5 to TRBJ1-5; D remains unclear. Per germline, CDR1 MNHEY and CDR2 SVGAGI. The V end lost 2 bases, the J end lost 4 bases, and 9 bases lay between the germline ends. The CDR3 covers 14 residues. The CDR3 protein is CASSYGRVNQPQHF. Written as DNA, the CDR3 is TGTGCCAGCAGTTACGGACGGGTTAATCAGCCCCAGCATTTT.

This clonotype was counted between two and nine times. The rearrangement links TRBV5-6 to TRBJ2-7; a weak D match, TRBD1 (5 bases). This CDR3 has 14 amino acids. V was pared by 3 bases and J by 1 base, with 11 bases between. Germline CDR1 is SGHDT and CDR2 is YYEEEE. The DNA of the CDR3 is TGTGCCAGCAGCTCCGGACATCAGTCCTACGAGCAGTACGTC. It translates to CASSSGHQSYEQYV.

For the CDR3, the DNA is TGTGCCAGCAGCCTCGGAGGAATCTCTGGGGCCAACGTCCTGACTTTC. Translation gives CASSLGGISGANVLTF. The chain has TRBV5-4 and TRBJ2-6; maybe TRBD2 (5 bases). CDR3 size: 16 residues. The germline gives CDR1 SGHNT, CDR2 YYREEE (reference sequence). Trimming removed 4 bases at V and 0 bases at J, with 11 bases between.

This clonotype has a handful of counts. The V call is TRBV7-9, the J call TRBJ2-5; 7 positions agree with TRBD1. The germline V gene encodes CDR1 SEHNR and CDR2 FQNEAQ (reference sequence). The CDR3 has 15 residues. Germline trimming cut 4 bases from V and 5 bases from J; bases unmatched to any gene: 10. This chain's CDR3 is CASSSNLQGWETQYF. The DNA of the CDR3 is TGTGCCAGCAGCTCCAATCTACAGGGGTGGGAGACCCAGTACTTC.

The rearrangement joins TRBV6-2 or TRBV6-3 to TRBJ2-5; TRBD2 matches 8 bases. V trimming: 7 bases; J trimming: 2 bases; junction bases outside the gene matches: 3. The CDR3 has 13 residues. In germline, CDR1 is MNHEY, CDR2 SVGEGT. CDR3 sequence reads: CASTQRGQETQYF. CDR3 DNA: TGTGCCAGCACCCAGCGGGGGCAAGAGACCCAGTACTTC.

This clonotype was recorded a few times. J is TRBJ2-7 and V is TRBV2; D is ambiguous. V was cut by 7 bases and J by 7 bases, with 8 bases left in between. Germline lookup yields CDR1 SNHLY and CDR2 FYNNEI. This CDR3 comprises 10 residues. The CDR3 nucleotides read TGTGCCAGCATCGCGTTGGAGCAGTACGTC. This sequence encodes CASIALEQYV.

This CDR3 is CASNDGPTQFF. The CDR3 bases are TGTGCCAGCAACGATGGTCCTACCCAATTCTTC. The rearrangement links TRBV6-6 to TRBJ2-1; D is undetermined. Trimming left V 7 bases short and J 16 bases short, with 17 bases between. This CDR3 has 11 residues. CDR1 and CDR2 (germline): MNHNY, SVGAGI (reference sequence).

This sequence joins TRBV18 and TRBJ2-3; D is possibly TRBD1 (6 bases). Germline V gene data show CDR1 as KGHSH and CDR2 as LQKENI. V shed 4 bases and J shed 5 bases, with 28 bases lying between them. The CDR3 covers 19 residues. CDR3 sequence (DNA): TGTGCCAGCTCACAGGAGGAAGACAGGACGGGTTTTGGAAGAGATACGCAGTATTTT. Translating it yields CASSQEEDRTGFGRDTQYF.

The chain is built from TRBV2 and TRBJ2-2; D call uncertain. From germline, CDR1 is SNHLY and CDR2 FYNNEI. This CDR3 is built from 13 residues. V dropped 7 bases and J dropped 0 bases, with 6 bases sitting between them. The chain's CDR3 is CASIGSNTGELFF. For the CDR3, the DNA is TGTGCCAGCATAGGGTCGAACACCGGGGAGCTGTTTTTT.

This clonotype has just a few counts. The chain is built from TRBV25-1 and TRBJ2-5, with 7 bases that match TRBD1. CDR3 size: 16 residues. With V trimmed by 2 bases and J by 1 base, 7 bases remained unmatched. From germline, CDR1 is MGHDK and CDR2 SYGVNS. The CDR3 nucleotides read TGTGCCAGCAGTGAAACGGGTTGGACAGGCCAAGAGACCCAGTACTTC. Amino acid sequence: CASSETGWTGQETQYF.

This clonotype was seen only a few times. V gene TRBV4-3 combines with J gene TRBJ1-3, with 8 positions matching TRBD1. The CDR3 has 16 amino acids. Unmatched junction bases numbered 7, after V lost 3 bases and J lost 3 bases. Germline lookup yields CDR1 LGHNA and CDR2 YSLEER. In DNA form, the CDR3 reads TGCGCCAGCAGCCAGCGACAGGGGACGGGTGGAAACACCATATATTTT. Its translation: CASSQRQGTGGNTIYF.

This clonotype was detected ten times or more. The V and J genes are TRBV10-3 and TRBJ2-1, with D unclear. The ends were cut back, 4 bases at V and 0 bases at J, with 10 bases in the middle. CDR1 and CDR2 (germline): ENHRY, SYGVKD. The CDR3 length is 15 residues. The CDR3 is CAISGSDSSYNEQFF. The CDR3, as DNA: TGTGCCATCAGTGGGTCAGATTCCTCCTACAATGAGCAGTTCTTC.

There are a few counts of this clonotype. The J gene is TRBJ2-7, the V gene TRBV29-1; D is perhaps TRBD1 (5 bases). In germline, CDR1 is SQVTM, CDR2 ANQGSEA. The CDR3 covers 12 residues. The V end was cut by 2 bases, the J end by 2 bases, with 7 bases between. The CDR3 DNA sequence: TGCAGCGTTGAACAGGGTCCCTACGAGCAGTACTTC. Its translation is CSVEQGPYEQYF.

This clonotype was seen a few times. The chain recombines TRBV12-3 or TRBV12-4 with TRBJ2-7; tentative D call: TRBD2 (6 bases). With 5 bases removed from V and 2 bases from J, the gap between germline ends came to 10 bases. The CDR3 runs to 13 residues. CDR3 amino acids: CASSLTRTYEQYF. CDR3 in DNA: TGTGCCAGCAGTCTGACTAGGACCTACGAGCAGTACTTC.